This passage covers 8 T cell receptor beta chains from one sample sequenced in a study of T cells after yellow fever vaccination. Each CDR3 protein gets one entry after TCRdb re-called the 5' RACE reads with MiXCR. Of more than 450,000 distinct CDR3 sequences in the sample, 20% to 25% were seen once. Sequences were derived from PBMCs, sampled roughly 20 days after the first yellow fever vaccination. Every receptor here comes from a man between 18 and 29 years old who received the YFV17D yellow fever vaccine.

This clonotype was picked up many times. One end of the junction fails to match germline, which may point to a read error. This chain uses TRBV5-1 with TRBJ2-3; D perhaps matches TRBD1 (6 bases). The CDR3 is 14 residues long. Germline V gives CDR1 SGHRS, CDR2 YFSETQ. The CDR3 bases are TGTGCCAGCAGCTTAGCCGGACAGACAGATACGCAGTATTTT. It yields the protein CASSLAGQTDTQYF.

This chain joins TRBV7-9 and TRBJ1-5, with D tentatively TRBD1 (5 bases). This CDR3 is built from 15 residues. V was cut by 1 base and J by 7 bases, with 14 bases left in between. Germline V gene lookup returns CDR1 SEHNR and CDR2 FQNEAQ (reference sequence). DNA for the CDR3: TGTGCCAGCAGCTTAGATGGGGGAATGGGGCAGCCCCAGCATTTT. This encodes CASSLDGGMGQPQHF.

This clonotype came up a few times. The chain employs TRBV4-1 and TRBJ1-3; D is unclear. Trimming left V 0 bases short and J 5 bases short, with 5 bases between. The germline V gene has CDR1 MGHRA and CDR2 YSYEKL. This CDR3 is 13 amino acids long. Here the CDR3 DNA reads TGCGCCAGCAGCCAAGACGACAGAAACACCATATATTTT. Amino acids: CASSQDDRNTIYF.

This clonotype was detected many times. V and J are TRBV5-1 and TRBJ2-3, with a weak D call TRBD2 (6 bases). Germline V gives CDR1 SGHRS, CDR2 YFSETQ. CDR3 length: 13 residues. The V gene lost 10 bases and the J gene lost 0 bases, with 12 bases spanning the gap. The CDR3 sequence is CASGDLSTDTQYF. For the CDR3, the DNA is TGCGCCTCCGGGGACTTGAGCACAGATACGCAGTATTTT. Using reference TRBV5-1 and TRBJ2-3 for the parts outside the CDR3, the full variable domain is KAGVTQTPRYLIKTRGQQVTLSCSPISGHRSVSWYQQTPGQGLQFLFEYFSETQRNKGNFPGRFSGRQFSNSRSEMNVSTLELGDSALYLCASGDLSTDTQYFGPGTRLTVL.

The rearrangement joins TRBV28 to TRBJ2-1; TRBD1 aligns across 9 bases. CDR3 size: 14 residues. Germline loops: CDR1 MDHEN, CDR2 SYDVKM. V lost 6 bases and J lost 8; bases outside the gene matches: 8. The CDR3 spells CASSSGTGRHEQFF. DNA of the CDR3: TGTGCCAGCAGCTCCGGGACAGGGAGACATGAGCAGTTCTTC. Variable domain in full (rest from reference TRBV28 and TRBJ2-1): DVKVTQSSRYLVKRTGEKVFLECVQDMDHENMFWYRQDPGLGLRLIYFSYDVKMKEKGDIPEGYSVSREKKERFSLILESASTNQTSMYLCASSSGTGRHEQFFGPGTRLTVL.

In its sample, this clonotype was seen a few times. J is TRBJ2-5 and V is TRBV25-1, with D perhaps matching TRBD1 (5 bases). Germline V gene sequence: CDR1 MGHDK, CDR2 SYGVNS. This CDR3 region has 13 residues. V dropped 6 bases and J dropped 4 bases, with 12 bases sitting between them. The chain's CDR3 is CASRKGAAETQYF. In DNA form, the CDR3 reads TGTGCCAGCAGAAAAGGGGCCGCAGAGACCCAGTACTTC.

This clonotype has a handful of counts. The DNA for the CDR3 is TGTGCCAGCAGCCAAGATCTAGGCCGATACGAGCAGTACTTC. It encodes CASSQDLGRYEQYF. The chain uses TRBV3-1 and TRBJ2-7; D unclear. Germline CDR1 reads LGHDT; CDR2 reads YNNKEL (reference sequence). The V end lost 0 bases, the J end lost 4 bases, and 10 bases lay between the germline ends. The CDR3 consists of 14 residues.

CDR3 coding DNA: TGTGCCAGCAGCCAGGGGGCGCACGCAGATACGCAGTATTTT. Residues: CASSQGAHADTQYF. The rearrangement links TRBV12-3 or TRBV12-4 to TRBJ2-3; 8 nucleotides align to TRBD1. The CDR3 is made up of 14 amino acids. V shed 6 bases, J shed 4 bases, and the junction held 6 bases outside the gene matches.